Shown below are 3 T cell receptor beta chains from a single sample sequenced in a study of response to subunit inactivated influenza vaccine. TCRdb independently ran MiXCR on the RT-PCR reads; one entry per CDR3 protein. This repertoire shows some 640,000 distinct CDR3 sequences, approximately 15% found once; its top ten account for approximately 6.5%. The source was PBMCs from blood, collected roughly 2 weeks before vaccination. Every receptor here comes from a man in his forties or fifties who received an inactivated influenza vaccine.

Many counts were recorded for this clonotype. V and J are TRBV4-2 and TRBJ2-3; D gene ambiguous. CDR1 and CDR2 from the germline V gene are LGHNA and YNFKEQ. Trimming pared 5 bases from V and 0 bases from J, leaving 6 bases between. The CDR3 contains 13 residues. CDR3 in amino acids: CASSTDSTDTQYF. The CDR3 region has the DNA TGTGCCAGCAGCACCGACAGCACAGATACGCAGTATTTT.

This clonotype showed up many times. This chain links TRBV2 with TRBJ2-1, with D possibly being TRBD1 (5 bases). Trimming shortened V by 6 bases and J by 0 bases, and 24 bases separated the two germline ends. Germline V lookup: CDR1 SNHLY, CDR2 FYNNEI. This CDR3 is built from 19 residues. The CDR3 sequence is CASRRDRNQPLSSYNEQFF. The CDR3 DNA follows: TGTGCCAGCAGGAGAGACAGAAACCAGCCATTGAGCTCCTACAATGAGCAGTTCTTC. Variable domain in full (rest from reference TRBV2 and TRBJ2-1): EPEVTQTPSHQVTQMGQEVILRCVPISNHLYFYWYRQILGQKVEFLVSFYNNEISEKSEIFDDQFSVERPDGSNFTLKIRSTKLEDSAMYFCASRRDRNQPLSSYNEQFFGPGTRLTVL.

This clonotype was recorded many times. The V call is TRBV5-1, the J call TRBJ1-4; D uncertain. The length of the CDR3 is 20 residues. Trimming took 0 bases from V and 0 from J, leaving 21 bases between them. CDR1 is SGHRS, CDR2 YFSETQ, per germline. CDR3 in amino acids: CASSLGGIGGRSATNEKLFF. The CDR3, as DNA: TGCGCCAGCAGCTTGGGCGGGATCGGCGGTCGCTCTGCAACTAATGAAAAACTGTTTTTT.